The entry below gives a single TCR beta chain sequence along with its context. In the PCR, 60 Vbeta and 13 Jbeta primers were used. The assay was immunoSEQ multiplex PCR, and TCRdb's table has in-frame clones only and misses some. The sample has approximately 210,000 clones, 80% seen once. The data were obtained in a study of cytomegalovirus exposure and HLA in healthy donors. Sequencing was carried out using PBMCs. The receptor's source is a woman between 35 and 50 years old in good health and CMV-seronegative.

The CDR3 sequence is CASSWGGETQYF. The CDR3 DNA reads TGTGCCAGCAGCTGGGGGGGAGAGACCCAGTACTTC. The V gene is TRBV11-3, the J gene TRBJ2-5, with TRBD2 identical over 7 bases. The CDR3 is 12 residues long. CDR1 is SGHNT, CDR2 YENEEA, per germline. The V and J ends lost 4 bases and 4 bases, in that order; junction bases with no gene match: 0.